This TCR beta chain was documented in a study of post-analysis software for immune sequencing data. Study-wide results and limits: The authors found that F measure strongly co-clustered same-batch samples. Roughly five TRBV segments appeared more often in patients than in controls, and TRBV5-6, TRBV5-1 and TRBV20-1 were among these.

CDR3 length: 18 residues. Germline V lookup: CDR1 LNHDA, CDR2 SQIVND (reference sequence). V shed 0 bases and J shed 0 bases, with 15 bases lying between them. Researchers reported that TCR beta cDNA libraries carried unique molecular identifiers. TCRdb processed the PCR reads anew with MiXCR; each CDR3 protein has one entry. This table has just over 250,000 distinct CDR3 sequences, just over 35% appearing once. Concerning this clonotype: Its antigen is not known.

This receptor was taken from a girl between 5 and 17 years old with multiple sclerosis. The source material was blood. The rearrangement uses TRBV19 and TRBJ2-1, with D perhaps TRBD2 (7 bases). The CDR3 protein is CASSIEGGGGISYNEQFF. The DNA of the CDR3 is TGTGCCAGTAGTATAGAGGGGGGGGGCGGAATCTCCTACAATGAGCAGTTCTTC.